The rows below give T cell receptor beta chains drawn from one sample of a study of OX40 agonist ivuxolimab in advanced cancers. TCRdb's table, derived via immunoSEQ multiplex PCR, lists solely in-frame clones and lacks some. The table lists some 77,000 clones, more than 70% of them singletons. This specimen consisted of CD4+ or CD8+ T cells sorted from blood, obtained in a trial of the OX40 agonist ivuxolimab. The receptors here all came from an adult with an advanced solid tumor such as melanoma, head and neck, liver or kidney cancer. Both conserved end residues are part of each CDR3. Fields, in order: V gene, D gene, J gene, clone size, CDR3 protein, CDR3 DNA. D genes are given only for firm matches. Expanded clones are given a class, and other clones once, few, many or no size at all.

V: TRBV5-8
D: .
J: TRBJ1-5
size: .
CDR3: CASSFQAAEKSRNQPQHF
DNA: TGTGCCAGCAGCTTTCAGGCAGCGGAGAAATCTAGAAATCAGCCCCAGCATTTT

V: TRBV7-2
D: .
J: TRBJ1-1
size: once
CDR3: CASSPVVDTEAFF
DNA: TGTGCCAGCAGCCCCGTGGTGGACACTGAAGCTTTCTTT

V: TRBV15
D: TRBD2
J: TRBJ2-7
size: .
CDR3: CATSRAGLAGAYEQYF
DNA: TGTGCCACCAGCAGGGCCGGACTAGCGGGAGCCTACGAGCAGTACTTC

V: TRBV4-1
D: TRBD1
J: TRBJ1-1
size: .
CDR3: CASSREGAWYTEAFF
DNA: TGCGCCAGCAGCCGAGAGGGGGCCTGGTACACTGAAGCTTTCTTT

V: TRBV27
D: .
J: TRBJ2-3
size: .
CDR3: CASSQYGLGGTDTQYF
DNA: TGTGCCAGCAGCCAGTACGGGCTCGGCGGTACAGATACGCAGTATTTT

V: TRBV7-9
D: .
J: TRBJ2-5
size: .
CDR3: CASSIDRRGYETQYF
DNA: TGTGCCAGCAGCATAGACAGGAGGGGGTATGAGACCCAGTACTTC

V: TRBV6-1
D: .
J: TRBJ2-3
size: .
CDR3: CASRARLTDTQYF
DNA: TGTGCCAGCCGCGCGCGGCTCACAGATACGCAGTATTTT

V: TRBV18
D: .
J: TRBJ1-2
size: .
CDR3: CASSPTDDGYTF
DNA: TGTGCCAGCTCACCGACAGACGATGGCTACACCTTC

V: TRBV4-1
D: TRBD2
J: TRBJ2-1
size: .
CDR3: CASSHPSGGSSSYNEQFF
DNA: TGCGCCAGCAGCCACCCTAGCGGGGGTTCGAGCTCCTACAATGAGCAGTTCTTC

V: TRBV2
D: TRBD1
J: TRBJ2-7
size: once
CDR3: CASSTGGRAYEQYF
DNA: TGTGCCAGCAGCACAGGGGGCAGGGCCTACGAGCAGTACTTC

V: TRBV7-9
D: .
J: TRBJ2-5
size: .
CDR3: CASSLSGEETQYF
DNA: TGTGCCAGCAGCTTATCGGGAGAAGAGACCCAGTACTTC

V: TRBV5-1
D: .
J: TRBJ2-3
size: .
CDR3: CASNRRDVNTDTQYF
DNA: TGCGCCAGCAATCGGAGAGACGTTAACACAGATACGCAGTATTTT

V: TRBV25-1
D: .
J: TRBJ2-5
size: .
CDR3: CASSQRRGAGETQYF
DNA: TGTGCCAGCAGCCAGAGGAGAGGGGCCGGAGAGACCCAGTACTTC

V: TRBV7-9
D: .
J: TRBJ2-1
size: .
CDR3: CASSLGTADNEQFF
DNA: TGTGCCAGCAGCTTAGGGACAGCCGACAATGAGCAGTTCTTC

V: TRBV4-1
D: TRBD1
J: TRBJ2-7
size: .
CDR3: CASSQVLGQGAKNEQYF
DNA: TGCGCCAGCAGCCAAGTGTTGGGACAGGGGGCGAAGAACGAGCAGTACTTC

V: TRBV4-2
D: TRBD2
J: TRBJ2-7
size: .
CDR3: CASSHLSGRAPYEQYF
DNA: TGTGCCAGCAGCCACCTAAGCGGGAGGGCGCCCTACGAGCAGTACTTC

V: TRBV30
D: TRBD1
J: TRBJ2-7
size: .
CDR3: CAWSRDRGSYEQYF
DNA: TGTGCCTGGAGTAGGGACAGGGGCTCCTACGAGCAGTACTTC

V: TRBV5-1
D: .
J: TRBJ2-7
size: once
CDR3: CASSSRGASYEQYF
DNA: TGCGCCAGCAGCTCCAGGGGCGCCTCCTACGAGCAGTACTTC

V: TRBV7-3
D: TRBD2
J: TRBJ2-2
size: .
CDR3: CASSSSRLAANTGELFF
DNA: TGTGCCAGCAGCTCCTCAAGACTAGCGGCGAACACCGGGGAGCTGTTTTTT

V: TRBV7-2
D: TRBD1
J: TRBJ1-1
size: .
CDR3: CASSLEYWDSAFF
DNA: TGTGCCAGCAGCTTAGAGTACTGGGACAGCGCTTTCTTT

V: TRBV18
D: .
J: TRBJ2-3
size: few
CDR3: CASSPMVDTQYF
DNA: TGTGCCAGCTCACCGATGGTAGATACGCAGTATTTT

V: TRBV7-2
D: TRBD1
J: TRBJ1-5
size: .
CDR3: CASSLTGDSNQPQHF
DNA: TGTGCCAGCAGCTTAACAGGGGACAGCAATCAGCCCCAGCATTTT

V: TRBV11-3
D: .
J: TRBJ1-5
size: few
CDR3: CASSNRDQPQHF
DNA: TGTGCCAGCAGCAACAGGGATCAGCCCCAGCATTTT

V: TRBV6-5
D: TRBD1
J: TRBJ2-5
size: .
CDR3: CASRTTGTAGETQYF
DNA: TGTGCCAGCAGAACGACAGGGACAGCCGGTGAGACCCAGTACTTC

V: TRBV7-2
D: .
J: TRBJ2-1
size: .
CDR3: CASSSSGGRGEQFF
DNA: TGTGCCAGCAGCTCCAGTGGGGGCCGGGGTGAGCAGTTCTTC

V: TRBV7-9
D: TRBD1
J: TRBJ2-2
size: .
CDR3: CASSSGTGPNTGELFF
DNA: TGTGCCAGCAGCTCCGGGACAGGGCCGAACACCGGGGAGCTGTTTTTT

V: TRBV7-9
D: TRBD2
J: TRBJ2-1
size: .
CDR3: CASSSGTSGRHEQFF
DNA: TGTGCCAGCAGCTCGGGGACTAGCGGGAGGCATGAGCAGTTCTTC

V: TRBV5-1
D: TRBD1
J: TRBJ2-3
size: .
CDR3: CASSLGGQGAVDTQYF
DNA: TGCGCCAGCAGCTTGGGAGGACAGGGGGCGGTCGATACGCAGTATTTT

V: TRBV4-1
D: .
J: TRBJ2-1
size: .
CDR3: CASSQGEVPNEQFF
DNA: TGCGCCAGCAGCCAAGGCGAGGTACCCAATGAGCAGTTCTTC

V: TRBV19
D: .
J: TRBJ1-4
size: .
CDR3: CASSMITASYEKLFF
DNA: TGTGCCAGTAGTATGATTACAGCCTCATATGAAAAACTGTTTTTT

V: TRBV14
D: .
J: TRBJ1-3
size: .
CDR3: CASSQHGTVGNTIYF
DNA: TGTGCCAGCAGCCAACATGGGACCGTAGGAAACACCATATATTTT

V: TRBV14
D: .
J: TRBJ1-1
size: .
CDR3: CASSPSKGVNTEAFF
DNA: TGTGCCAGCAGCCCCTCGAAGGGAGTGAACACTGAAGCTTTCTTT

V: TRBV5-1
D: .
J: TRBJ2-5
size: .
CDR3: CASSLWTAGSQETQYF
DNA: TGCGCCAGCAGCTTGTGGACAGCCGGAAGCCAAGAGACCCAGTACTTC

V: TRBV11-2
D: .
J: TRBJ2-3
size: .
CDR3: CASSLVLASTDTQYF
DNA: TGTGCCAGCAGCTTAGTTTTAGCCAGCACAGATACGCAGTATTTT

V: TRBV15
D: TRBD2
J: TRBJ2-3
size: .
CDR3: CATSRVPGSGRADTQYF
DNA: TGTGCCACCAGCAGAGTTCCGGGCAGCGGGAGAGCAGATACGCAGTATTTT